The clone carrying this TCR beta chain was counted between two and nine times. What it recognizes is unknown. This record comes from a study of beta chain features in type 1 diabetes. Study findings and constraints: All four CD4+ subsets of Type 1 diabetes patients contained TCRB CDR3s that were moderately but significantly shorter.

The germline CDR1 and CDR2 sequences are MDHEN and SYDVKM. The CDR3 length is 14 residues. V dropped 3 bases and J dropped 10; count of bases not matched to a gene: 6. Every bit of the isolated RNA underwent reverse transcription, so sequencing read expressed TCRB transcripts. Sequenced by immunoSEQ multiplex PCR; TCRdb stores in-frame clones only, minus some. This table has 550,000 to 850,000 clones, 13% appearing once. The genes are TRBV28 and TRBJ2-1, with TRBD1 identical over 10 bases. This sequence was found in a man aged 18 to 29 with type 1 diabetes. Sequenced: naive CD4+ T cells from blood. The CDR3 here is CASSFSGQGWEQFF. In nucleotides, the CDR3 is TGTGCCAGCAGTTTCTCGGGACAGGGGTGGGAGCAGTTCTTC.